The rows below give T cell receptor beta chains drawn from one sample of a study of siplizumab effects on memory and regulatory T cells. TCRdb's copy holds only in-frame clones and misses some; the assay was immunoSEQ multiplex PCR. The sample lists about 110,000 clones, about nine tenths occurring once. The sample consisted of CD4+ T cells sorted from blood. These TCRs come from a human donor in good health. Each CDR3 is given with its conserved first and last residue. Each record gives: V gene, J gene, D gene, clone size, CDR3 protein, CDR3 DNA. The D gene is left open where the match is weak. Expanded clones are given a class, and other clones once, few, many or no size at all.

>TRBV11-2|TRBJ2-3|TRBD2|-
CASSSMGLATDTQYF
TGTGCCAGCAGCTCAATGGGACTAGCGACAGATACGCAGTATTTT
>TRBV19|TRBJ1-2|TRBD1|-
CASQDRVNYGYTF
TGTGCCAGTCAGGACAGGGTCAACTATGGCTACACCTTC
>TRBV5-4|TRBJ2-2|TRBD1|-
CASSTPTGGQNTGELFF
TGTGCCAGCAGCACTCCGACAGGGGGACAAAACACCGGGGAGCTGTTTTTT
>TRBV5-1|TRBJ2-1|TRBD1|-
CASSSGQAYNEQFF
TGCGCCAGCAGCTCGGGACAGGCCTACAATGAGCAGTTCTTC
>TRBV12-5|TRBJ2-6|-|-
CASGLTGANVLTF
TGTGCTAGTGGTTTGACTGGGGCCAACGTCCTGACTTTC
>TRBV9|TRBJ2-7|-|once
CASSLSTGPYEQYF
TGTGCCAGCAGCCTATCGACAGGCCCCTACGAGCAGTACTTC
>TRBV27|TRBJ2-1|-|-
CASSLAPGVGTYSYNEQFF
TGTGCCAGCAGTTTAGCCCCCGGTGTAGGGACCTACTCCTACAATGAGCAGTTCTTC
>TRBV19|TRBJ2-5|-|-
CASSTLGETQYF
TGTGCCAGTAGTACTTTGGGGGAGACCCAGTACTTC
>TRBV11-2|TRBJ2-7|TRBD2|-
CASSQLAGGSSYEQYF
TGTGCCAGCAGCCAACTAGCGGGGGGATCCTCCTACGAGCAGTACTTC
>TRBV6-1|TRBJ1-2|-|-
CAGGQIERNYGYTF
TGTGCCGGCGGACAGATCGAGAGGAACTATGGCTACACCTTC
>TRBV25-1|TRBJ2-5|TRBD1|-
CASSDLQGAQETQYF
TGTGCCAGCAGTGACTTACAGGGGGCGCAGGAGACCCAGTACTTC
>TRBV19|TRBJ2-7|-|-
CASSIDSRGVSYEQYF
TGTGCCAGTAGTATAGATTCGCGGGGTGTCTCCTACGAGCAGTACTTC
>TRBV7-2|TRBJ2-2|TRBD1|-
CASTPGGAGERELFF
TGTGCCAGCACCCCAGGGGGAGCAGGGGAAAGGGAGCTGTTTTTT
>TRBV5-1|TRBJ2-5|TRBD2|once
CASSPSSGIQETQYF
TGCGCCAGCAGCCCCTCTAGCGGGATCCAAGAGACCCAGTACTTC
>TRBV6-5|TRBJ1-2|-|once
CASSRGRNYGYTF
TGTGCCAGCAGCCGGGGACGTAACTATGGCTACACCTTC
>TRBV2|TRBJ2-1|-|-
CASSRPNEQFF
TGTGCCAGCAGCAGGCCCAATGAGCAGTTCTTC
>TRBV7-9|TRBJ2-7|TRBD2|-
CASSLVGRARYEQYF
TGTGCCAGCAGCTTAGTCGGGAGGGCCAGGTACGAGCAGTACTTC
>TRBV2|TRBJ1-6|-|-
CASRADGSSYNSPLHF
TGTGCCAGCAGGGCCGACGGGAGCTCCTATAATTCACCCCTCCACTTT
>TRBV7-3|TRBJ1-1|-|few
CASSLLGEGTEAFF
TGTGCCAGCAGCTTATTGGGAGAAGGTACTGAAGCTTTCTTT
>TRBV6-1|TRBJ2-1|TRBD2|-
CASTPKSSGINEQFF
TGTGCCAGCACCCCTAAGTCTAGCGGCATCAATGAGCAGTTCTTC
>TRBV10-3|TRBJ2-6|TRBD2|once
CAISGKASGSPGANVLTF
TGTGCCATCAGTGGGAAGGCTAGCGGGAGTCCAGGGGCCAACGTCCTGACTTTC
>TRBV5-4|TRBJ1-4|-|-
CASSLAGAEKLFF
TGTGCCAGCAGCTTGGCAGGGGCTGAAAAACTGTTTTTT
>TRBV9|TRBJ1-2|TRBD1|once
CASSATGEYYGYTF
TGTGCCAGCAGCGCGACAGGGGAATACTATGGCTACACCTTC
>TRBV7-8|TRBJ1-4|TRBD1|-
CASSLVGDSHATNEKLFF
TGTGCCAGCAGCTTAGTGGGGGACAGTCATGCAACTAATGAAAAACTGTTTTTT
>TRBV11-2|TRBJ2-7|TRBD2|once
CASSLDSGRIHEQYF
TGTGCCAGCAGCTTAGATAGCGGGAGGATCCACGAGCAGTACTTC
>TRBV29-1|TRBJ2-7|-|-
CSVEGVLRPGKSYEQYF
TGCAGCGTTGAAGGAGTTCTGAGGCCAGGGAAATCCTACGAGCAGTACTTC
>TRBV19|TRBJ1-5|-|-
CATSPGIQQPQHF
TGTGCCACTAGCCCCGGGATCCAGCAGCCCCAGCATTTT
>TRBV6-1|TRBJ2-7|-|-
CASSANYEQYF
TGTGCCAGCAGTGCCAACTACGAGCAGTACTTC
>TRBV18|TRBJ2-3|TRBD2|-
CASSPTAGGTDTQYF
TGTGCCAGCTCACCGACGGCGGGAGGCACAGATACGCAGTATTTT
>TRBV19|TRBJ1-6|-|-
CASSHNSAPLHF
TGTGCCAGTAGTCATAACTCGGCACCCCTCCACTTT
>TRBV10-3|TRBJ2-1|TRBD2|once
CAIASSGGASYNEQFF
TGTGCCATCGCTTCTAGCGGGGGAGCTTCCTACAATGAGCAGTTCTTC
>TRBV6-6|TRBJ2-7|TRBD2|-
CASRNEAGVGSYEQYF
TGTGCCAGCAGAAACGAGGCGGGAGTTGGGTCCTACGAGCAGTACTTC
>TRBV6-1|TRBJ1-5|-|-
CASTGTGVYQPQHF
TGTGCCAGCACGGGAACGGGGGTCTATCAGCCCCAGCATTTT
>TRBV15|TRBJ1-1|-|-
CATSRGYQNTEAFF
TGTGCCACCAGCAGAGGTTATCAGAACACTGAAGCTTTCTTT
>TRBV6-6|TRBJ1-2|-|-
CASSYSIANYGYTF
TGTGCCAGCAGTTACTCGATCGCTAACTATGGCTACACCTTC
>TRBV7-2|TRBJ1-2|TRBD1|-
CASSLEGGFSYGYTF
TGTGCCAGCAGCTTAGAAGGGGGCTTTAGCTATGGCTACACCTTC
>TRBV10-1|TRBJ2-7|TRBD1|-
CASSGGDRAEQYF
TGCGCCAGCAGTGGCGGGGACAGGGCCGAGCAGTACTTC
>TRBV30|TRBJ1-5|-|few
CAWSLGTSNQPQHF
TGTGCCTGGAGTCTAGGGACTAGCAATCAGCCCCAGCATTTT
>TRBV9|TRBJ2-3|-|-
CASSVEGPDTQYF
TGTGCCAGCAGCGTAGAGGGCCCAGATACGCAGTATTTT
>TRBV16|TRBJ2-5|-|-
CASSLRQQETQYF
TGTGCCAGCAGCCTGAGACAGCAAGAGACCCAGTACTTC
>TRBV6-5|TRBJ2-5|-|-
CASSPGEETQYF
TGTGCCAGCAGCCCGGGGGAGGAGACCCAGTACTTC
>TRBV6-5|TRBJ2-2|-|-
CASSYSFRAGELFF
TGTGCCAGCAGTTACTCGTTCCGGGCCGGGGAGCTGTTTTTT
>TRBV27|TRBJ2-4|TRBD2|few
CASSLSGGAWDIQYF
TGTGCCAGCAGTCTCAGCGGGGGGGCCTGGGACATTCAGTACTTC
>TRBV7-9|TRBJ2-1|-|-
CASSVLLAHNEQFF
TGTGCCAGCAGCGTATTACTAGCTCACAATGAGCAGTTCTTC
>TRBV6-1|TRBJ1-2|TRBD1|-
CASSGGRGLSYGYTF
TGTGCCAGCAGTGGGGGGAGGGGGCTGAGCTATGGCTACACCTTC
>TRBV9|TRBJ2-3|TRBD2|once
CASSVSSGRFTDTQYF
TGTGCCAGCAGCGTATCTAGCGGGAGGTTCACAGATACGCAGTATTTT
>TRBV7-8|TRBJ2-3|-|-
CASSLGTRIDTDTQYF
TGTGCCAGCAGCTTGGGCACAAGGATTGACACAGATACGCAGTATTTT
>TRBV5-1|TRBJ2-7|-|few
CASSLTERYEQYF
TGCGCCAGCAGCCTGACCGAGCGATACGAGCAGTACTTC
>TRBV7-2|TRBJ2-3|TRBD2|once
CASSQLAGGPITQYF
TGTGCCAGCAGTCAGCTAGCGGGGGGGCCAATAACGCAGTATTTT
>TRBV11-3|TRBJ2-3|TRBD2|-
CASSPFSGGAYTQYF
TGTGCCAGCAGCCCCTTTAGCGGGGGGGCGTATACGCAGTATTTT
>TRBV28|TRBJ1-5|-|-
CASSLTPRASQPQHF
TGTGCCAGCAGTTTGACTCCAAGGGCAAGTCAGCCCCAGCATTTT
>TRBV5-1|TRBJ2-5|-|-
CASFTYRDKMETQYF
TGCGCCAGCTTCACTTACCGGGACAAGATGGAGACCCAGTACTTC
>TRBV7-7|TRBJ2-1|-|-
CASSKLRVDEQFF
TGTGCTAGCAGCAAGCTTAGGGTCGATGAGCAGTTCTTC
>TRBV7-2|TRBJ2-5|TRBD2|-
CASSFPLAGQETQYF
TGTGCCAGCAGCTTTCCCCTAGCGGGGCAAGAGACCCAGTACTTC
>TRBV27|TRBJ2-3|-|-
CASSFRRPGTDTQYF
TGTGCCAGCAGTTTTCGCCGCCCTGGGACAGATACGCAGTATTTT